This T cell receptor beta chain was identified during a study of blood T cell repertoires in COVID-19. Study-level background: Acute-phase and convalescent COVID-19 samples originated in the United States, Italy and Spain.

Germline-derived CDR1 and CDR2 are MNHEY and SMNVEV (reference sequence). The CDR3 consists of 12 residues. The V end was cut by 10 bases, the J end by 6 bases, with 15 bases between. Authors' data handling: Estimation of nucleated cell counts relied on the amplification of reference gene primers. Measured with immunoSEQ multiplex PCR; TCRdb has only the in-frame clones, and not every one. V and J calls and clone size are copied from that table; D and trimming were computed from the DNA. The sample carries about 210,000 clones, approximately 80% recorded once. In this sample, this clone turned up a few times.

The sequence was collected from a man aged 25 to 40 with acute COVID-19. The sample consisted of PBMCs or T cells enriched from blood (not recorded which). The chain combines TRBV27 with TRBJ2-5, with D possibly matching TRBD2 (5 bases). The CDR3 nucleotides read TGTGCCACCGGCGGGCCCGGAAAGACCCAGTACTTC. It specifies CATGGPGKTQYF.